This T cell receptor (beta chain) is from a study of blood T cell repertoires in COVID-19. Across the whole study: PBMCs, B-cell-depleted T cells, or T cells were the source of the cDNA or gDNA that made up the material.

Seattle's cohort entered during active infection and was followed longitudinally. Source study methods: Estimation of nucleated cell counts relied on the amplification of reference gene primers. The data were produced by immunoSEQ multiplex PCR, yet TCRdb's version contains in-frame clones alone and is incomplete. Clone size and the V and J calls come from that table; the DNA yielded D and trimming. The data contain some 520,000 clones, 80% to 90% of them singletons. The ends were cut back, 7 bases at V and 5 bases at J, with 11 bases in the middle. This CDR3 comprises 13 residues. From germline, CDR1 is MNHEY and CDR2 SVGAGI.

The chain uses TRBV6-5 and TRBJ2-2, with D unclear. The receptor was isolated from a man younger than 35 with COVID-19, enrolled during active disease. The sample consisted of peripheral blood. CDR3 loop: CASMYIRTGELFF. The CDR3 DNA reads TGTGCCAGCATGTACATCAGGACCGGGGAGCTGTTTTTT.